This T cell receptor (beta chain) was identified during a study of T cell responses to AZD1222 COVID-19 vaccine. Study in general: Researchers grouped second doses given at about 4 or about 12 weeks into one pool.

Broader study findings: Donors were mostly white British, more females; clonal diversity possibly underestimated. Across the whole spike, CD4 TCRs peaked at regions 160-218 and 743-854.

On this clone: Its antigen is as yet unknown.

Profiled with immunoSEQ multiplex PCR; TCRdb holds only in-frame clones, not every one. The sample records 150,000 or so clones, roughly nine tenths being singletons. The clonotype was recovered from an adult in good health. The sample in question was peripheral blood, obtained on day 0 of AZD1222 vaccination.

The CDR3 nucleotides read TGTGCCAGCAGTTTCCAGGGGGCGACGGAGACCCAGTACTTC. Amino acids: CASSFQGATETQYF. This chain links TRBV27 with TRBJ2-5; 8 bases match TRBD1. V gave up 3 bases and J gave up 5 bases; unmatched junction bases: 5. Germline CDR1 reads MNHEY; CDR2 reads SMNVEV (reference sequence). The CDR3 consists of 14 residues.